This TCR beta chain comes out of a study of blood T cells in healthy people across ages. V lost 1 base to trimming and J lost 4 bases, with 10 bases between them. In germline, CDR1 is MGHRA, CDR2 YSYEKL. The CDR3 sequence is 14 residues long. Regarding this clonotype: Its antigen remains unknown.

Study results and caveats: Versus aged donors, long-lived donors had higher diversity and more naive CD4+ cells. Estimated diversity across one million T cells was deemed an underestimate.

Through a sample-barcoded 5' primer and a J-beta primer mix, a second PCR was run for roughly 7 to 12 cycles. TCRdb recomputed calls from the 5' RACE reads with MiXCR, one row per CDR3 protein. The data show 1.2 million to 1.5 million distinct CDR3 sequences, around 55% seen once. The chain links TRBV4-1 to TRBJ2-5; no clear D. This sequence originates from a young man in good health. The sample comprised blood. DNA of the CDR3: TGCGCCAGCAGCCAAGTAAATGAGTTAGAGACCCAGTACTTC. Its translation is CASSQVNELETQYF.